These T cell receptor beta chains were read from a single sample in a study of human T cells and chemical hapten exposure. TCRdb reprocessed the RACE reads with MiXCR, giving one entry per CDR3 protein. Seen here are about 360,000 distinct CDR3 sequences, about 7% observed once, and the top ten hold about 8%. Here the sequenced sample was whole blood, taken in connection with sensitization to the hapten diphenylcyclopropenone (DPC). The receptors originated from a woman under 30 with alopecia areata. Some clones in this sample may be carry-over from other donors' samples. Each CDR3 is given with its conserved first and last residue. Each record gives: V gene, D gene, J gene, clone size, CDR3 protein, CDR3 DNA. The D gene is left open where the match is weak. Clone size is given for some rows only: seen once, a few or many times, or a class if the clone is expanded.

>TRBV29-1|TRBD1|TRBJ2-7|NA
CSVATGADEQYF
TGCAGCGTTGCGACAGGGGCCGACGAGCAGTACTTC
>TRBV7-6|NA|TRBJ2-2|many
CASTPDANTGELFF
TGTGCCAGTACCCCGGACGCGAACACCGGGGAGCTGTTTTTT
>TRBV12-3/TRBV12-4|NA|TRBJ1-2|NA
CASSYRHGYTF
TGTGCCAGCAGTTATCGGCATGGCTACACCTTC
>TRBV2|NA|TRBJ2-7|NA
CASRAEWGSEQYF
TGTGCCAGCAGAGCCGAGTGGGGGTCCGAGCAGTACTTC
>TRBV12-3/TRBV12-4|NA|TRBJ2-2|many
CASSFGPGAGELFF
TGTGCCAGCAGTTTCGGACCCGGGGCCGGGGAGCTGTTTTTT
>TRBV6-2/TRBV6-3|NA|TRBJ2-3|many
CASSLPTYYTQYF
TGTGCCAGCAGTCTCCCGACTTATTATACGCAGTATTTT
>TRBV11-2|NA|TRBJ2-3|few
CASSPRWEGTDTQYF
TGTGCCAGCAGCCCAAGATGGGAGGGCACAGATACGCAGTATTTT
>TRBV19|TRBD2|TRBJ2-5|many
CASSIKPGGPETQYF
TGTGCCAGTAGTATAAAACCGGGGGGGCCGGAGACCCAGTACTTC
>TRBV15|TRBD1|TRBJ1-1|NA
CATSGRQGEAFF
TGTGCCACCAGCGGAAGACAGGGCGAAGCTTTCTTT
>TRBV6-5|NA|TRBJ2-7|NA
CASSFRDRLTYEQYF
TGTGCCAGCAGTTTTCGTGACCGACTAACCTACGAGCAGTACTTC
>TRBV6-2/TRBV6-3|NA|TRBJ1-1|few
CASSRDRTPEAFF
TGTGCCAGCAGCCGGGACCGAACACCTGAAGCTTTCTTT
>TRBV12-3/TRBV12-4|TRBD1|TRBJ2-3|few
CASSPPGQVKNTQYF
TGTGCCAGCAGTCCTCCGGGACAGGTTAAAAATACGCAGTATTTT
>TRBV5-1|TRBD1|TRBJ2-7|NA
CASSAGQVLEQYF
TGCGCCAGCAGCGCGGGACAGGTCCTCGAGCAGTACTTC
>TRBV7-2|TRBD1|TRBJ2-1|few
CASSLNGQGVNEQFF
TGTGCCAGCAGCTTAAACGGACAGGGGGTTAATGAGCAGTTCTTC
>TRBV7-2|TRBD2|TRBJ2-5|few
CASSWGSSSGGSQETQYF
TGTGCCAGCAGCTGGGGAAGTTCTAGCGGGGGGTCACAAGAGACCCAGTACTTC
>TRBV6-5|TRBD2|TRBJ2-5|many
CASSFIREGFLETQYF
TGTGCCAGCAGTTTCATTAGGGAGGGATTCTTAGAGACCCAGTACTTC
>TRBV6-2/TRBV6-3|NA|TRBJ2-2|many
CASSPTQTGELFF
TGTGCCAGCAGCCCTACGCAAACCGGGGAGCTGTTTTTT
>TRBV5-1|NA|TRBJ2-3|many
CASSPPRANVNTQYF
TGCGCCAGCAGCCCCCCGCGGGCTAACGTTAATACGCAGTATTTT
>TRBV29-1|NA|TRBJ2-3|many
CSDRTGPADTQYF
TGCAGCGACAGAACAGGGCCCGCAGATACGCAGTATTTT
>TRBV24-1|NA|TRBJ2-1|NA
CATSEKNGREQHNEQFF
TGTGCCACCAGTGAAAAAAATGGCCGGGAGCAGCACAATGAGCAGTTCTTC
>TRBV3-1|TRBD2|TRBJ2-2|NA
CASSQSLGLAGWNGELFF
TGTGCCAGCAGCCAATCTTTAGGACTAGCGGGGTGGAACGGGGAGCTGTTTTTT
>TRBV7-2|TRBD2|TRBJ2-5|NA
CASSFPLAGGILEETQYF
TGTGCCAGCAGCTTCCCACTAGCGGGGGGAATATTGGAAGAGACCCAGTACTTC
>TRBV28|NA|TRBJ2-2|many
CASLWSGGTGELFF
TGTGCCAGCCTTTGGTCCGGTGGTACCGGGGAGCTGTTTTTT
>TRBV28|NA|TRBJ2-3|few
CASSFLPDLTDTQYF
TGTGCCAGCAGTTTTTTGCCAGACCTCACAGATACGCAGTATTTT
>TRBV25-1|NA|TRBJ1-3|NA
CASSESGIGNTIYF
TGTGCCAGCAGTGAATCAGGGATTGGAAACACCATATATTTT
>TRBV7-9|NA|TRBJ2-1|few
CASSLQGRDEQFF
TGTGCCAGCAGTTTACAGGGGAGGGATGAGCAGTTCTTC
>TRBV7-9|NA|TRBJ2-5|many
CASSSGSGVYQETQYF
TGTGCCAGCAGCTCTGGTAGTGGGGTCTACCAAGAGACCCAGTACTTC
>TRBV5-4|TRBD2|TRBJ2-3|few
CASSGGLAAGFADTQYF
TGTGCCAGCAGTGGTGGACTAGCTGCAGGTTTTGCAGATACGCAGTATTTT
>TRBV7-2|NA|TRBJ1-5|NA
CASSPDGGQPQHF
TGTGCCAGCAGCCCAGACGGGGGTCAGCCCCAGCATTTT
>TRBV3-1|NA|TRBJ1-2|many
CASSQDGSPYGYTF
TGTGCCAGCAGCCAAGATGGCAGTCCCTATGGCTACACCTTC
>TRBV7-9|NA|TRBJ1-5|many
CATSEFSNQPQHF
TGTGCCACCTCCGAGTTTAGCAATCAGCCCCAGCATTTT
>TRBV12-3/TRBV12-4|NA|TRBJ2-3|many
CASTATDTQYF
TGTGCCAGCACAGCCACAGATACGCAGTATTTT
>TRBV10-2|TRBD1|TRBJ1-1|NA
CASSEFNRGGTEAFF
TGCGCCAGCAGTGAGTTTAACAGGGGAGGCACTGAAGCTTTCTTT
>TRBV7-9|NA|TRBJ1-3|NA
CASAVEQSSGNTIYF
TGTGCCAGCGCGGTAGAGCAGAGCTCTGGAAACACCATATATTTT
>TRBV20-1|NA|TRBJ2-7|few
CSASSGSPYEQYF
TGCAGTGCTAGTTCCGGCAGCCCCTACGAGCAGTACTTC
>TRBV5-1|TRBD2|TRBJ2-1|many
CASSFRLAGTNEQFF
TGCGCCAGCAGCTTCCGCCTAGCGGGGACCAATGAGCAGTTCTTC
>TRBV20-1|NA|TRBJ1-3|many
CSAREGPDTIYF
TGCAGTGCTAGGGAGGGTCCGGACACCATATATTTT
>TRBV7-9|TRBD1|TRBJ2-7|many
CASSQGQGTHYEQYF
TGTGCCAGCAGCCAGGGACAGGGGACCCACTACGAGCAGTACTTC
>TRBV28|NA|TRBJ2-3|few
CASSFGGRTQYF
TGTGCCAGCAGTTTCGGGGGGCGTACGCAGTATTTT
>TRBV11-2|NA|TRBJ1-1|few
CATLTRLQGPNTEAFF
TGTGCCACCCTCACCCGACTACAGGGCCCGAACACTGAAGCTTTCTTT
>TRBV7-9|NA|TRBJ1-2|many
CASSPEPQEGYTF
TGTGCCAGCAGCCCAGAACCTCAAGAGGGCTACACCTTC
>TRBV14|TRBD1|TRBJ2-3|NA
CASSLTGDRRTDTQYF
TGTGCCAGCAGCCTCACCGGGGACAGACGCACAGATACGCAGTATTTT
>TRBV2|NA|TRBJ1-5|few
CVSSEELVNQPQHF
TGTGTCAGCAGTGAAGAATTAGTGAATCAGCCCCAGCATTTT
>TRBV11-3|NA|TRBJ2-1|many
CASSLEVGNYNEQFF
TGTGCCAGCAGCTTAGAGGTCGGCAACTACAATGAGCAGTTCTTC
>TRBV12-3/TRBV12-4|NA|TRBJ2-5|few
CASSLASGARTETQYF
TGTGCCAGCAGTTTAGCGTCGGGGGCTCGTACGGAGACCCAGTACTTC
>TRBV18|TRBD2|TRBJ2-3|many
CASSLPGGSGGITDTQYF
TGTGCCAGCTCACTACCTGGTGGGAGCGGGGGGATCACAGATACGCAGTATTTT
>TRBV7-2|NA|TRBJ1-4|NA
CASSPLGTRNEKLFF
TGTGCCAGCAGCCCCCTGGGGACAAGAAATGAAAAACTGTTTTTT
>TRBV9|NA|TRBJ2-3|NA
CASSVGVLARNTDTQYF
TGTGCCAGCAGCGTAGGGGTATTGGCGCGTAACACAGATACGCAGTATTTT
>TRBV2|NA|TRBJ2-7|NA
CASSGWGAYEQYF
TGTGCCAGCAGTGGATGGGGCGCCTACGAGCAGTACTTC
>TRBV3-1|NA|TRBJ1-4|few
CASSQDSPARYNEKLFF
TGTGCCAGCAGCCAAGATAGCCCGGCCCGCTATAATGAAAAACTGTTTTTT
>TRBV7-3|NA|TRBJ1-6|many
CASSLGAGSRSPLHF
TGTGCCAGCAGCTTAGGCGCAGGGAGCCGTTCACCCCTCCACTTT
>TRBV4-2|TRBD1|TRBJ1-6|NA
CASSQDSGTGVGPLHF
TGTGCCAGCAGCCAAGATTCCGGGACAGGTGTAGGGCCCCTCCACTTT
>TRBV5-1|TRBD1|TRBJ2-1|NA
CASTVATGSGNEQFF
TGCGCCAGTACCGTCGCGACAGGGTCTGGCAATGAGCAGTTCTTC
>TRBV7-9|TRBD1|TRBJ2-3|few
CASSLIGGLVADTQYF
TGTGCCAGCAGCTTAATAGGGGGCCTAGTCGCAGATACGCAGTATTTT